Below are 21 T cell receptor beta chains sequenced from a single sample in a study of cytomegalovirus exposure and HLA in healthy donors (dated by TCRdb to about 2017). Library preparation employed the immunoSEQ multiplex PCR assay. A mixture of 60 forward primers for TCR Vbeta segments and 13 reverse primers for TCR Jbeta segments was used in the multiplex PCR. Not all clones reach the TCRdb copy of this immuneACCESS table, which keeps in-frame sequences only. Checked studies attribute under half of the gap to unresolved V genes and leave the rest unexplained. The sample table holds tens of thousands of clones. The ten top clones hold about 1.2% of the sample. The sample was PBMCs. Receptors were obtained from a man aged 25-40 years in good health and CMV-seronegative.

This chain joins TRBV6-5 and TRBJ2-1, with 9 bases identical to TRBD1. The CDR3 covers 15 residues. The V gene end was trimmed by 7 bases and the J gene end by 4 bases; junction bases not matched to a gene: 8. Per the germline V gene, CDR1 is MNHEY and CDR2 is SVGAGI. CDR3 nucleotides: TGTGCCAGCAACCCGACAGGGGGTCCATACAATGAGCAGTTCTTC. It translates to CASNPTGGPYNEQFF.

V gene TRBV25-1 combines with J gene TRBJ1-4; TRBD1 matches 8 bases. CDR1 and CDR2 (germline): MGHDK, SYGVNS. The V segment lost 6 bases and the J segment 8 bases; nucleotides outside the gene matches: 11. The CDR3 extends over 15 amino acids. The CDR3 region is CASSEIQGAGEKLFF. CDR3 sequence (DNA): TGTGCCAGCAGCGAAATTCAGGGGGCAGGGGAAAAACTGTTTTTT.

The chain joins TRBV4-3 to TRBJ2-3; TRBD2 agrees at 8 bases. After removal of 2 bases from V and 0 bases from J, the junction contained 4 bases not matched to a gene. Germline V lookup: CDR1 LGHNA, CDR2 YSLEER. The CDR3 length is 16 residues. The CDR3 loop is CASSQTSGPSTDTQYF. CDR3 coding DNA: TGCGCCAGCAGCCAAACTAGCGGACCCAGCACAGATACGCAGTATTTT.

The rearrangement joins TRBV6-5 to TRBJ1-1; D is unresolved. Germline V gives CDR1 MNHEY, CDR2 SVGAGI. V was cut by 7 bases and J by 6 bases, with 18 bases left in between. The CDR3 is 14 residues long. The CDR3 sequence: CASTQRGRGAEAFF. CDR3 DNA: TGTGCCAGCACCCAGAGAGGACGGGGAGCTGAAGCTTTCTTT.

V and J are TRBV7-2 and TRBJ2-1; TRBD2 matches 7 bases. The CDR3 contains 15 residues. Losses at the gene ends were 7 bases for V and 0 bases for J; bases not matched to a gene: 6. Germline loops: CDR1 SGHTA, CDR2 FQGNSA. CDR3 bases: TGTGCCAGCACCTTTAGCGGGCCCTCCTACAATGAGCAGTTCTTC. Translation gives CASTFSGPSYNEQFF.

The V and J genes are TRBV15 and TRBJ2-1, with TRBD2 matching over 12 bases. The CDR3 has 16 amino acids. Losses at the gene ends were 5 bases for V and 8 bases for J; bases not matched to a gene: 10. Germline CDR1 is LNHNV and CDR2 is YYDKDF (reference sequence). CDR3 loop: CATSPRATSGSDEQFF. The CDR3 nucleotides read TGTGCCACCAGCCCCCGGGCGACTAGCGGGAGCGATGAGCAGTTCTTC. Complete variable domain (other parts from reference TRBV15 and TRBJ2-1): DAMVIQNPRYQVTQFGKPVTLSCSQTLNHNVMYWYQQKSSQAPKLLFHYYDKDFNNEADTPDNFQSRRPNTSFCFLDIRSPGLGDTAMYLCATSPRATSGSDEQFFGPGTRLTVL.

The V call is TRBV19, the J call TRBJ2-7; 8 bases fit TRBD2. J lost 6 bases, V lost 3 bases, and 4 bases had no gene match. In germline, CDR1 is LNHDA, CDR2 SQIVND (reference sequence). The CDR3 is made up of 13 amino acids. The CDR3 sequence: CASSISGAGEQYF. CDR3 coding DNA: TGTGCCAGTAGTATTAGCGGGGCCGGCGAGCAGTACTTC.

The rearrangement uses TRBV5-4 and TRBJ1-2; D uncertain. This CDR3 contains 17 residues. Trimming removed 5 bases from V and 0 bases from J, with 20 bases in between. Germline assignment: CDR1 SGHNT and CDR2 YYREEE (reference sequence). The CDR3 sequence is CASSPRVRSSSNYGYTF. The DNA for the CDR3 is TGTGCCAGCAGTCCGAGGGTTAGGTCCTCCTCTAACTATGGCTACACCTTC.

V and J are TRBV30 and TRBJ2-3; D may be TRBD1 (5 bases). This CDR3 is 13 amino acids long. In germline, CDR1 is GTSNPN, CDR2 SVGIG (reference sequence). Trimming took 2 bases from V and 4 from J, leaving 10 bases between them. CDR3 region: CAWSRARADTQYF. The CDR3 region has the DNA TGTGCCTGGAGTAGGGCCAGGGCAGATACGCAGTATTTT.

This chain uses TRBV5-1 with TRBJ1-1; no firm D call. CDR1 and CDR2 (germline): SGHRS, YFSETQ. The length of the CDR3 is 14 residues. V gave up 4 bases and J gave up 5 bases, with 15 bases separating them. CDR3 amino acids: CASSPPTRSTEAFF. The DNA of the CDR3 is TGCGCCAGCAGCCCCCCTACAAGGAGTACTGAAGCTTTCTTT.

J is TRBJ2-5 and V is TRBV29-1, with 7 bases lining up with TRBD1. The CDR3 has 12 residues. Germline assignment: CDR1 SQVTM and CDR2 ANQGSEA. Germline trimming cut 7 bases from V and 5 bases from J; bases unmatched to any gene: 7. CDR3 sequence: CSGGQRAETQYF. Here the CDR3 DNA reads TGCAGCGGGGGACAGAGGGCGGAGACCCAGTACTTC.

The J gene is TRBJ2-7, the V gene TRBV11-2; unclear D gene. The V and J ends lost 1 base and 4 bases respectively, with 8 bases between them. CDR1 SGHAT and CDR2 FQNNGV come from the germline V gene. CDR3 length: 13 residues. The CDR3 reads CASSLVYGYEQYF. The CDR3 DNA follows: TGTGCCAGCAGCTTAGTATACGGTTACGAGCAGTACTTC.

V is TRBV4-2 and J is TRBJ2-7; 10 nucleotides line up with TRBD2. The germline V gene has CDR1 LGHNA and CDR2 YNFKEQ. There are 16 residues in the CDR3. Germline trimming cut 0 bases from V and 4 bases from J; bases unmatched to any gene: 6. CDR3 nucleotide sequence: TGTGCCAGCAGCCAAGATCCAGCGGGGGGGCTTTACGAGCAGTACTTC. It encodes CASSQDPAGGLYEQYF.

The chain couples TRBV18 to TRBJ2-5; D may be TRBD1 (5 bases). The ends were cut back, 3 bases at V and 6 bases at J, with 17 bases in the middle. CDR1 is KGHSH, CDR2 LQKENI, per germline. The CDR3 covers 15 residues. CDR3 sequence reads: CASSPGREVGKTQYF. CDR3 DNA: TGTGCCAGCTCACCGGGCAGGGAAGTAGGAAAGACCCAGTACTTC.

The CDR3 is CSVDRLTEAFF. The CDR3 DNA reads as TGCAGCGTCGACAGGCTCACTGAAGCTTTCTTT. The chain carries TRBV29-1 and TRBJ1-1, with a weak D call TRBD1 (6 bases). CDR3 length: 11 residues. Germline V gene sequence: CDR1 SQVTM, CDR2 ANQGSEA. V lost 6 bases to trimming and J lost 4 bases, with 9 bases between them.

The rearrangement joins TRBV19 to TRBJ1-2, with 9 bases fitting TRBD1. This CDR3 has 17 amino acids. Germline assignment: CDR1 LNHDA and CDR2 SQIVND (reference sequence). Trimming took 5 bases from V and 2 from J; bases not matched to a gene: 12. The chain's CDR3 is CASSRRGDRGFNYGYTF. The CDR3 region has the DNA TGTGCCAGTAGTCGACGCGGAGACAGGGGGTTCAACTATGGCTACACCTTC.

The chain carries TRBV18 and TRBJ1-5; perhaps TRBD1 as D (6 bases). The CDR3 extends over 14 amino acids. The germline gives CDR1 KGHSH, CDR2 LQKENI. V was shortened by 1 base and J by 6 bases, with 10 bases between the two germline ends. The CDR3 here is CASSPRDTGQPQHF. The DNA of the CDR3 is TGTGCCAGCTCACCACGGGACACCGGTCAGCCCCAGCATTTT.

The chain uses TRBV5-1 and TRBJ1-2, with 9 bases identical to TRBD1. CDR3 size: 15 residues. Germline CDR1 is SGHRS and CDR2 is YFSETQ. The J segment lost 0 bases and the V segment lost 4 bases, leaving 4 bases of the junction unmatched. The CDR3 loop is CASSVRQGANYGYTF. Here the CDR3 DNA reads TGCGCCAGCAGCGTACGACAGGGGGCTAACTATGGCTACACCTTC.

The chain carries TRBV18 and TRBJ2-7; 10 nucleotides align to TRBD1. This CDR3 is built from 17 residues. From germline, CDR1 is KGHSH and CDR2 LQKENI. J was trimmed by 3 bases and V by 6 bases; bases with no gene match: 14. The CDR3 reads CASSLLSPGTGVYEQYF. CDR3 bases: TGTGCCAGCTCCCTTTTGAGTCCCGGGACAGGGGTCTACGAGCAGTACTTC. Full variable domain (missing parts from reference TRBV18 and TRBJ2-7): NAGVMQNPRHLVRRRGQEARLRCSPMKGHSHVYWYRQLPEEGLKFMVYLQKENIIDESGMPKERFSAEFPKEGPSILRIQQVVRGDSAAYFCASSLLSPGTGVYEQYFGPGTRLTVT.

CDR3 residues: CASSQTSGYEQYF. Written as DNA, the CDR3 is TGTGCCAGCAGTCAGACTAGCGGCTACGAGCAGTACTTC. This rearrangement joins TRBV6-5 to TRBJ2-7; the match to TRBD2 covers 9 bases. The CDR3 loop spans 13 amino acids. Germline lookup yields CDR1 MNHEY and CDR2 SVGAGI. V shed 5 bases, J shed 3 bases, and the junction held 2 bases outside the gene matches.

The CDR3: CASSAAEGTYNSPLHF. Written as DNA, the CDR3 is TGTGCCAGCAGCGCAGCTGAGGGGACTTATAATTCACCCCTCCACTTT. This chain connects TRBV11-1 to TRBJ1-6, with D perhaps matching TRBD1 (5 bases). CDR1 and CDR2 from the germline V gene are SGHAT and FQDESV (reference sequence). The CDR3 totals 16 residues. With 5 bases removed from V and 4 bases from J, the gap between germline ends came to 15 bases.